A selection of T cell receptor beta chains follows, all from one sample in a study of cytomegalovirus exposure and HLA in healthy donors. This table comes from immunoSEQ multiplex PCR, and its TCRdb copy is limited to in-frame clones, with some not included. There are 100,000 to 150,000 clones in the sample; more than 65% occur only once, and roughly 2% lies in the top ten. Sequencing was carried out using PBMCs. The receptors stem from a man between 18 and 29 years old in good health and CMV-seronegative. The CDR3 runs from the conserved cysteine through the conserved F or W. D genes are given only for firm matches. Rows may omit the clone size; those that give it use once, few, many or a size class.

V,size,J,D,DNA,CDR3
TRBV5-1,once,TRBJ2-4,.,TGCGCCAGCAGCTTACAGGAGGGAAGGGGTCAGTACTTC,CASSLQEGRGQYF
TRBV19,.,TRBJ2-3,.,TGTGCCAGTAGTTTGAGCAGGACAGATACGCAGTATTTT,CASSLSRTDTQYF
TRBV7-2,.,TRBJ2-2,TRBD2,TGTGCCAGCAGCCCGGGAGAGGAGCGGGGGCTTTACACCGGGGAGCTGTTTTTT,CASSPGEERGLYTGELFF
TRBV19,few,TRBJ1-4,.,TGTGCCAGTAGTATAACTGCAACTAATGAAAAACTGTTTTTT,CASSITATNEKLFF
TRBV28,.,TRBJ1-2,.,TGTGCCAGCAGTTTATTCGGGGGGCCGAACCCTAATTATGGCTACACCTTC,CASSLFGGPNPNYGYTF
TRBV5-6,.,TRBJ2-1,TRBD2,TGTGCCAGCAGCTTGGATCTAGCGGGGGGATACAATGAGCAGTTCTTC,CASSLDLAGGYNEQFF
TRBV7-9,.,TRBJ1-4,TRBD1,TGTGCCAGCAGTCGACAGGGGAATGAAAAACTGTTTTTT,CASSRQGNEKLFF
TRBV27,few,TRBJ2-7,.,TGTGCCAGCACTTACCGAGGACAGACCTACGAGCAGTACTTC,CASTYRGQTYEQYF
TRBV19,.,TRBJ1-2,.,TGTGCCAGTAGTATCCTCGGTGCCAACTATGGCTACACCTTC,CASSILGANYGYTF
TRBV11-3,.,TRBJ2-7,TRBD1,TGTGCCAGCAGCTCCGGACAGGGGAGCTACGAGCAGTACTTC,CASSSGQGSYEQYF
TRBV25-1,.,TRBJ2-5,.,TGTGCCAGCAGTGACGGGGACCCCGGGGGTTGGTCCCAGTACTTC,CASSDGDPGGWSQYF
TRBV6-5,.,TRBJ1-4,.,TGTGCCAGCAGTTACGGGGGGGCAGGTGAAAAACTGTTTTTT,CASSYGGAGEKLFF
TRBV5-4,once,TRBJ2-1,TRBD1,TGTGCCAGCAGCGTAACAGGGGGCTACTACAATGAGCAGTTCTTC,CASSVTGGYYNEQFF
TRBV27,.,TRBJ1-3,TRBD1,TGTGCCAGCAGGTCAGACAGGGCTGGAAACACCATATATTTT,CASRSDRAGNTIYF
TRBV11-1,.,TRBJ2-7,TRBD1,TGTGCCAGCAGCTTAGTCCACAGGGGAAGGTACGAGCAGTACTTC,CASSLVHRGRYEQYF
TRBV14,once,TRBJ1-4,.,TGTGCCAGCAGTCTTACAGGGAGTGAAAAACTGTTTTTT,CASSLTGSEKLFF
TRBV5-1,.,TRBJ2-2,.,TGCGCCAGCAGCTTGTTTCGGGTTGGAGACGCCGGGGAGCTGTTTTTT,CASSLFRVGDAGELFF
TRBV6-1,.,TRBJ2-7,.,TGTGCCAGCAGTGATTTCGGACTGAGCTCCTACGAGCAGTACTTC,CASSDFGLSSYEQYF